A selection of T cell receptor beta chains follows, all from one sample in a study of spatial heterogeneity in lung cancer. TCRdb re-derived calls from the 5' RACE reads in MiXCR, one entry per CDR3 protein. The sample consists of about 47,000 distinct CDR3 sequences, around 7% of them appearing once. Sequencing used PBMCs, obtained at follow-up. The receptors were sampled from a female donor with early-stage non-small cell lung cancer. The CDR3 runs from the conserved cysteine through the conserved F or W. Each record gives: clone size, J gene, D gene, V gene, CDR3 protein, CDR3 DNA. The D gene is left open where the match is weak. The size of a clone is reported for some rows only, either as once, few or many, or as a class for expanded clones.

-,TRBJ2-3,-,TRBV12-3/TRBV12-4,CASSPGDASADTQYF,TGTGCCAGCAGTCCGGGGGATGCGAGCGCAGATACGCAGTATTTT
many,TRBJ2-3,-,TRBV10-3,CAISESTPDTQYF,TGTGCCATCAGTGAGTCAACGCCAGATACGCAGTATTTT
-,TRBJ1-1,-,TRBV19,CASSIVPGPATEAFF,TGTGCCAGTAGTATAGTTCCGGGCCCCGCCACTGAAGCTTTCTTT
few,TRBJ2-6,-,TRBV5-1,CASSPPGANVLTF,TGCGCCAGCAGCCCCCCTGGGGCCAACGTCCTGACTTTC
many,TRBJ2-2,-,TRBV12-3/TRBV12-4,CASSLPHTGELFF,TGTGCCAGCAGTTTACCGCATACCGGGGAGCTGTTTTTT
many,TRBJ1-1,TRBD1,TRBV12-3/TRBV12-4,CASTVGTGVLTEAFF,TGTGCCAGCACCGTCGGTACAGGGGTTCTCACTGAAGCTTTCTTT
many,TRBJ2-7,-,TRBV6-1,CASGLYEQYF,TGTGCCAGCGGACTTTACGAGCAGTACTTC
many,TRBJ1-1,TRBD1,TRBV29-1,CSGRDRGSHTEAFF,TGCAGCGGACGGGACAGGGGGTCTCACACTGAAGCTTTCTTT
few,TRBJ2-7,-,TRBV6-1,CASSVRDKYEQYF,TGTGCCAGCAGCGTCCGGGACAAGTACGAGCAGTACTTC
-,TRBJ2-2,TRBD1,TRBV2,CASSVQGDTGELFF,TGTGCCAGCAGTGTCCAGGGGGACACCGGGGAGCTGTTTTTT
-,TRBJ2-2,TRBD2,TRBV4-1,CASSQLGRVDTGELFF,TGCGCCAGCAGCCAACTGGGGAGGGTGGACACCGGGGAGCTGTTTTTT
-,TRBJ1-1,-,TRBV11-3,CASSPRRGDGTEAFF,TGTGCCAGCAGCCCCAGGCGGGGGGATGGGACTGAAGCTTTCTTT
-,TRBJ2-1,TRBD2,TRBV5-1,CASSAGGSSYNEQFF,TGCGCCAGCAGCGCGGGGGGGAGCTCCTACAATGAGCAGTTCTTC
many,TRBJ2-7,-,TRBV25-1,CASSGGYEQYF,TGTGCCAGCAGTGGGGGCTACGAGCAGTACTTC
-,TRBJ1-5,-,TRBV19,CASSIVRGLSQPQHF,TGTGCCAGTAGTATCGTGAGGGGCTTAAGTCAGCCCCAGCATTTT